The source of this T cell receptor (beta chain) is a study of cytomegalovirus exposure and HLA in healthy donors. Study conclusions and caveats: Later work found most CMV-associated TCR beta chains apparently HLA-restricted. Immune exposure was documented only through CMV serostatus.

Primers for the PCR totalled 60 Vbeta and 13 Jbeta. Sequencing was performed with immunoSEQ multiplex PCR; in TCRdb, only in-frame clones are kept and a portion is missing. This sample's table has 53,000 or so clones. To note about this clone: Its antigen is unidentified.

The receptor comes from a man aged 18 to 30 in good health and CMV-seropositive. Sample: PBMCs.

CDR3 region: CASRDRGDQPQHF. CDR3 bases: TGTGCCAGCAGAGACAGGGGCGATCAGCCCCAGCATTTT. The chain employs TRBV2 and TRBJ1-5, with 8 bases matching TRBD1. The CDR3 has 13 residues. In germline, CDR1 is SNHLY, CDR2 FYNNEI. V shed 6 bases and J 5 bases; nucleotides not matched to a gene: 3.